This TCR beta chain originates from a study of blood T cell repertoires in COVID-19 (dated by TCRdb to 2018 to 2021). General notes on the study: Collaborator samples came from the United States, Italy and Spain and covered acute and convalescent phases of COVID-19. The prospective study material was composed of cDNA or gDNA derived from T cells, B-cell-depleted T cells, or PBMCs. A de-identified subject ID, COVID-19 status, age in years and sex were almost always included in the sample metadata. Samples were obtained from the ongoing ImmuneRACE study (first 160 participants) and from 1,200 or so subjects provided by 6 global collaborators. Deeply sampled blood TCRbeta repertoires from subjects exposed to, actively infected with, or recovered from COVID-19 were included in the dataset. The repertoires were made available in a free public database intended to serve as a resource for research on the immune response to SARS-CoV-2. Where available, HLA class I and class II types were taken from metadata supplied by the sample provider and were not determined by assay-based typing. What the work shows at the level of the full study, not this receptor alone: The quantity of clinical and demographic metadata differed by source and by participant and was supplied without curation.

Concerning this clone: Its binding antigen is unknown. Qualities for individual bases were not recorded, and no much larger clone is one base off.

Whole blood was collected in K2EDTA tubes by collaborating institutions according to the institutions' own protocols. Collaborator samples were shipped for TCRbeta analysis as frozen whole blood, isolated PBMCs, or DNA extracted from either sample type. The junction carries 14 bases between V and J, which are trimmed by 7 bases and 4 bases respectively. According to the germline V gene (reference sequence), CDR1 reads SGHKS and CDR2 reads YYEKEE. The CDR3, cysteine through phenylalanine, is 13 amino acids long. The read is trimmed to its CDR3 DNA, 39 bases read in frame from base 1. The immunoSEQ Assay, a bias-controlled multiplex PCR, was used to amplify TCRbeta CDR3 regions from genomic DNA. Per the original workflow: The number of nucleated cells in each sample was estimated from the amplification of reference gene primers within the assay. Sequence reads were collapsed and filtered to measure the absolute abundance of every unique TCRbeta CDR3 rearrangement. Productive Simpson clonality was computed per sample as the square root of Simpson's diversity index over productive rearrangements. TCRdb provides this immuneACCESS table in a form limited to in-frame rearrangements. Some clones are lacking; in checked studies, under half of them reflect an unresolved V gene, and why the rest are absent is not known. That table is the source of V, J and clone size, and D and trimming were worked out from the DNA. The sample data list approximately 150,000 clones, and roughly 86% of these were observed just once. The leading ten clones occupy around 1.6% of the sample.

Sequenced sample: peripheral blood. The sequence links TRBV5-5 to TRBJ1-1, with the D gene not confidently named. The receptor's source is a woman aged 45 to 65 with acute or convalescent COVID-19. The nucleotides are TGTGCCAGCGACCCATTTAGGAGCACTGAAGCTTTCTTT. This yields the protein CASDPFRSTEAFF. The entire variable domain, with the stretches around the CDR3 drawn from the reference TRBV5-5 and TRBJ1-1 proteins, is DAGVTQSPTHLIKTRGQQVTLRCSPISGHKSVSWYQQVLGQGPQFIFQYYEKEERGRGNFPDRFSARQFPNYSSELNVNALLLGDSALYLCASDPFRSTEAFFGQGTRLTVV.